The 5 T cell receptor beta chains listed next were all sequenced from one sample in a study of breast tumors, draining lymph nodes, adjacent tissues. One entry per CDR3 protein, called by TCRdb with MiXCR from the multiplex PCR reads. The sample has some 170,000 distinct CDR3 sequences; 33% are singletons. The lymph nodes were axillary draining lymph nodes from breast cancer patients. Specimen: axillary lymph node tissue. These receptors were taken from a female donor with breast cancer. Some clones in this sample may be carry-over from other donors' samples.

In this sample, this clonotype turned up many times. The rearrangement uses TRBV7-2 and TRBJ2-3, with TRBD2 matching over 11 bases. V shed 5 bases, J shed 14 bases, and the junction held 9 bases outside the gene matches. Germline-derived CDR1 and CDR2 are SGHTA and FQGNSA. This CDR3 comprises 13 residues. CDR3 nucleotides: TGTGCCAGCAGCACTGGCACCGGGACTAGCGGGTATTTT. This sequence encodes CASSTGTGTSGYF.

The genes are TRBV20-1 and TRBJ2-3; D is unclear. Germline V lookup: CDR1 DFQATT, CDR2 SNEGSKA (reference sequence). V was shortened by 6 bases and J by 6 bases, with 16 bases between the two germline ends. This CDR3 comprises 13 residues. This chain's CDR3 is CSAHLSPQDTQYF. CDR3 sequence (DNA): TGCAGTGCCCACTTGAGCCCACAGGATACGCAGTATTTT.

This clonotype was detected many times. V is TRBV19 and J is TRBJ2-6; 10 nucleotides line up with TRBD1. The germline gives CDR1 LNHDA, CDR2 SQIVND (reference sequence). The CDR3 is 14 residues long. The V gene end was trimmed by 9 bases and the J gene end by 2 bases; junction bases not matched to a gene: 1. In DNA, the CDR3 is TGTGCCAGCGGACAGGGGGCTGGGGCCAACGTCCTGACTTTC. Amino acid sequence: CASGQGAGANVLTF.

Many counts were recorded for this clonotype. A read error is likely, as this CDR3 ends without the conserved phenylalanine or tryptophan. The chain uses TRBV7-9 and TRBJ2-5; 12 nucleotides line up with TRBD2. Germline V CDR1 and CDR2: SEHNR, FQNEAQ (reference sequence). The CDR3 sequence is 16 residues long. With V trimmed by 3 bases and J by 3 bases, 5 bases remained unmatched. The CDR3: CASSFGLAGGEETQYS. Written as DNA, the CDR3 is TGTGCCAGCAGCTTCGGGCTAGCGGGGGGGGAAGAGACCCAGTACTCC.

This clonotype was observed many times. J is TRBJ2-7 and V is TRBV29-1, with 9 bases matching TRBD2. The CDR3 consists of 13 residues. The junction had 4 bases not matched to a gene; V was cut back by 3 bases and J by 4 bases. Germline CDR1 reads SQVTM; CDR2 reads ANQGSEA. The CDR3 region has the DNA TGCAGCGTTGAGGGTAGCGGGAGATACGAGCAGTACTTC. Amino acids: CSVEGSGRYEQYF.